This T cell receptor (beta chain) was recorded in a study of blood T cell repertoires in COVID-19. The length of the CDR3 is 13 residues. Trimming left V 1 base short and J 7 bases short, with 10 bases between. Germline V gives CDR1 SGHVS, CDR2 FQNEAQ. This clone came up a few times. Original methodology: Estimates of nucleated cell counts were drawn from the amplification of reference gene primers. Produced via immunoSEQ multiplex PCR; TCRdb's table is partial and in-frame only. That table gives V, J and clone size, and the DNA gave D and trimming. The sample shows roughly 300,000 clones, approximately 87% of them seen only once.

The clonotype comes from a woman between 40 and 55 years old who had recovered from COVID-19. This rearrangement joins TRBV7-8 to TRBJ1-1; perhaps TRBD1 as D (5 bases). Sequenced sample: peripheral blood. The CDR3 region has the DNA TGTGCCAGCAGCTTAGATAGGGGAGGTGAAGCTTTCTTT. This sequence encodes CASSLDRGGEAFF. Filled out from reference TRBV7-8 and TRBJ1-1, the complete variable domain reads GAGVSQSPRYKVAKRGQDVALRCDPISGHVSLFWYQQALGQGPEFLTYFQNEAQLDKSGLPSDRFFAERPEGSVSTLKIQRTQQEDSAVYLCASSLDRGGEAFFGQGTRLTVV.